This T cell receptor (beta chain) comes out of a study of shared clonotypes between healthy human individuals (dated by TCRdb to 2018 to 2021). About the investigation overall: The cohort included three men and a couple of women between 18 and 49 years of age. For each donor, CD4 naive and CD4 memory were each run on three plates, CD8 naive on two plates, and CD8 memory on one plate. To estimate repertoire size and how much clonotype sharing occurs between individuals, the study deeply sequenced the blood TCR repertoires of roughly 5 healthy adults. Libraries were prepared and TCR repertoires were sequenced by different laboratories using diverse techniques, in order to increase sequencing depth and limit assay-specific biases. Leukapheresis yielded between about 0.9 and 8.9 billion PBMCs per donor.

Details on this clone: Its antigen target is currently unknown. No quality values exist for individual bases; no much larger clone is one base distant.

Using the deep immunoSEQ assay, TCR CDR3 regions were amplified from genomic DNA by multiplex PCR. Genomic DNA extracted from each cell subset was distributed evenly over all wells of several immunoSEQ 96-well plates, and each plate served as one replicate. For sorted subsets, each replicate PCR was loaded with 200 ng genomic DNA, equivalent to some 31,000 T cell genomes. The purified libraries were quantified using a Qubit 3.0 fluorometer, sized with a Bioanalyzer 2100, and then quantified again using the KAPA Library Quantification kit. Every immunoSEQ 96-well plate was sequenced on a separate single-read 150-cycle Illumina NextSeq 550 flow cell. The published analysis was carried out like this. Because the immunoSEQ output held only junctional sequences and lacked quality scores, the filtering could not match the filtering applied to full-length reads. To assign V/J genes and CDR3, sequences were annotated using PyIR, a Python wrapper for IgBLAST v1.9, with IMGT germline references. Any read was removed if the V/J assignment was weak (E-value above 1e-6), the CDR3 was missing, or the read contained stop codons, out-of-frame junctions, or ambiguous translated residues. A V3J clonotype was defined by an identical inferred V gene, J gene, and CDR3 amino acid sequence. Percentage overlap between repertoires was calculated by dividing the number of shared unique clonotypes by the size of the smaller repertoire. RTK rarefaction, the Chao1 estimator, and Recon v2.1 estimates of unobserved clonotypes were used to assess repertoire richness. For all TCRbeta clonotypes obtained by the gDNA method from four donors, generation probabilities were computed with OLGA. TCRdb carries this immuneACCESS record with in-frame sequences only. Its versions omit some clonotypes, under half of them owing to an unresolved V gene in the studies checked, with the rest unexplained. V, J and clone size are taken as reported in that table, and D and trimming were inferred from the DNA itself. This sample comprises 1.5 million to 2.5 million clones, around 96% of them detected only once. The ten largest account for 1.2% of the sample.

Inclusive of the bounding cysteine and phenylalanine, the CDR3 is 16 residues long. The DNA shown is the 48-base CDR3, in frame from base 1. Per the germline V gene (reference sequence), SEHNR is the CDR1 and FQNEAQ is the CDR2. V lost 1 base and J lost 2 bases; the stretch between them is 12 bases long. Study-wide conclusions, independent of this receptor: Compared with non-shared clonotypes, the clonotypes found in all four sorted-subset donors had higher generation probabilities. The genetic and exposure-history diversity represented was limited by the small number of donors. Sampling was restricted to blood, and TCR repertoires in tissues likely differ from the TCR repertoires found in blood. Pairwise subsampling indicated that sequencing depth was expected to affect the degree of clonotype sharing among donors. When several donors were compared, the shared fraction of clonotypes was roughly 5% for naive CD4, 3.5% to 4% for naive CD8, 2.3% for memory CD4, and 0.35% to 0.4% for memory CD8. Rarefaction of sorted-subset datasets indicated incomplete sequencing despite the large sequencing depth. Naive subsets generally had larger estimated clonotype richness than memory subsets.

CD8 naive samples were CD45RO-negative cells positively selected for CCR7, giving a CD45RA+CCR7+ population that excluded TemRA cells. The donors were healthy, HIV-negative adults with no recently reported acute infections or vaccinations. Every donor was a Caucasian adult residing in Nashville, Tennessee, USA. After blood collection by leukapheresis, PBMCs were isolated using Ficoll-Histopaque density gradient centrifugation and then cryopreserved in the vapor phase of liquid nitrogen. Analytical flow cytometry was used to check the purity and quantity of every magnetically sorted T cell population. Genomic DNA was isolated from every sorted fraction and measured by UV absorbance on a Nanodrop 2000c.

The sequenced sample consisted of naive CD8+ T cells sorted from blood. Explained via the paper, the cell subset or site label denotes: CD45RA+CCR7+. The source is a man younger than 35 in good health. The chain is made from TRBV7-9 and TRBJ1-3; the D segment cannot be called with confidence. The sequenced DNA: TGTGCCAGCAGCTTAGTCCGACCCAGTCCTGGAAACACCATATATTTT. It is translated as CASSLVRPSPGNTIYF. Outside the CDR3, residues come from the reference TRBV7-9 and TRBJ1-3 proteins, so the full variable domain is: DTGVSQNPRHKITKRGQNVTFRCDPISEHNRLYWYRQTLGQGPEFLTYFQNEAQLEKSRLLSDRFSAERPKGSFSTLEIQRTEQGDSAMYLCASSLVRPSPGNTIYFGEGSWLTVV.